This is a list of T cell receptor beta chains from one sample in a study of blood T cells in healthy people across ages. TCRdb re-analysed the 5' RACE reads in MiXCR, keeping a single row per CDR3 protein. The table has about 1,000,000 distinct CDR3 sequences, 40% to 55% seen once. Sequenced: blood. These receptors were taken from a woman in her fifties or sixties in good health. Each CDR3 is given with its conserved first and last residue. The order of the fields is D gene, J gene, CDR3 length, V gene, clone size, CDR3 DNA, CDR3 protein. The D gene is left open where the match is weak. Some rows have no size entry. The others give once, few or many, or a class for an expanded clone.

d_gene: -; j_gene: TRBJ2-7; len: 13; v_gene: TRBV9; abundance: -; CDR3nt: TGTGCCAGCAGCGTAGGCGGCGGGACCGAGCAGTACTTC; CDR3aa: CASSVGGGTEQYF
d_gene: -; j_gene: TRBJ2-1; len: 15; v_gene: TRBV7-2; abundance: -; CDR3nt: TGTGCCAGCAGCCTTGACAGGCGCTCCTACAATGAGCAGTTCTTC; CDR3aa: CASSLDRRSYNEQFF
d_gene: -; j_gene: TRBJ1-5; len: 12; v_gene: TRBV20-1; abundance: -; CDR3nt: TGCAGTGCCCTTCTTGGCAATCAGCCCCAGCATTTT; CDR3aa: CSALLGNQPQHF
d_gene: -; j_gene: TRBJ2-7; len: 14; v_gene: TRBV15; abundance: few; CDR3nt: TGTGCCACCAGCAGAGAACAAAAGGACTACGAGCAGTACTTC; CDR3aa: CATSREQKDYEQYF
d_gene: TRBD2; j_gene: TRBJ2-3; len: 15; v_gene: TRBV5-1; abundance: -; CDR3nt: TGCGCCAGCAGCCCTAGCGGGAGTGGGGTGGATACGCAGTATTTT; CDR3aa: CASSPSGSGVDTQYF
d_gene: -; j_gene: TRBJ2-7; len: 15; v_gene: TRBV27; abundance: -; CDR3nt: TGTGCCAGCAGTCCCGCAGGTGGGTCCCTTTACGAGCAGTACTTC; CDR3aa: CASSPAGGSLYEQYF
d_gene: -; j_gene: TRBJ2-5; len: 15; v_gene: TRBV27; abundance: few; CDR3nt: TGTGCCAGCAGCCACCGAGGGAGACTAGGAGAGACCCAGTACTTC; CDR3aa: CASSHRGRLGETQYF
d_gene: -; j_gene: TRBJ2-7; len: 12; v_gene: TRBV11-3; abundance: few; CDR3nt: TGTGCCAGCAGCTTAGATAGCCACGAGCAGTACTTC; CDR3aa: CASSLDSHEQYF
d_gene: TRBD1; j_gene: TRBJ1-5; len: 15; v_gene: TRBV6-6; abundance: -; CDR3nt: TGTGCCAGCACCTTACGACAGGGAAACAATCAGCCCCAGCATTTT; CDR3aa: CASTLRQGNNQPQHF
d_gene: TRBD1; j_gene: TRBJ1-2; len: 12; v_gene: TRBV3-1; abundance: -; CDR3nt: TGTGCCAGCCGACAGGGCGGCTATGGCTACACCTTC; CDR3aa: CASRQGGYGYTF
d_gene: -; j_gene: TRBJ2-3; len: 15; v_gene: TRBV29-1; abundance: -; CDR3nt: TGCAGCGTTGATGAACTAGCAGGGTCCGGAGATACGCAGTATTTT; CDR3aa: CSVDELAGSGDTQYF
d_gene: TRBD1; j_gene: TRBJ2-4; len: 15; v_gene: TRBV20-1; abundance: -; CDR3nt: TGCAGTGCCGTGGACAGGAGCCTAGCCAAAAACATTCAGTACTTC; CDR3aa: CSAVDRSLAKNIQYF
d_gene: -; j_gene: TRBJ1-6; len: 18; v_gene: TRBV6-5; abundance: few; CDR3nt: TGTGCCAGCAGTTACTCGACAGGTTCAAGCTCCTATAATTCACCCCTCCACTTT; CDR3aa: CASSYSTGSSSYNSPLHF
d_gene: TRBD1; j_gene: TRBJ2-5; len: 15; v_gene: TRBV20-1; abundance: -; CDR3nt: TGCAGTGCTTTACCCCGGACAGGTTCGGGGGAGACCCAGTACTTC; CDR3aa: CSALPRTGSGETQYF
d_gene: TRBD2; j_gene: TRBJ2-5; len: 14; v_gene: TRBV20-1; abundance: -; CDR3nt: TGCAGTGCTTTAACTAGCGGGGGTTACAATGAGCAGTACTTC; CDR3aa: CSALTSGGYNEQYF
d_gene: -; j_gene: TRBJ2-1; len: 12; v_gene: TRBV12-3/TRBV12-4; abundance: once; CDR3nt: TGTGCCAGCAGTCCGCTCGGGGCGGGGCAGTTCTTC; CDR3aa: CASSPLGAGQFF
d_gene: TRBD1; j_gene: TRBJ2-7; len: 12; v_gene: TRBV29-1; abundance: -; CDR3nt: TGCATAGGGGGCTGGTCCTACAATGAGCAGTACTTC; CDR3aa: CIGGWSYNEQYF
d_gene: -; j_gene: TRBJ2-7; len: 16; v_gene: TRBV11-2; abundance: -; CDR3nt: TGTGCCAGCAGCCAAAGGCGGCTGGCATCGGACTACGAGCAGTACTTC; CDR3aa: CASSQRRLASDYEQYF
d_gene: TRBD2; j_gene: TRBJ2-1; len: 15; v_gene: TRBV20-1; abundance: few; CDR3nt: TGCAGTGCTAGGAATCCTAGCGGAAACGTTAATGAGCAGTTCTTC; CDR3aa: CSARNPSGNVNEQFF
d_gene: -; j_gene: TRBJ1-5; len: 14; v_gene: TRBV5-1; abundance: once; CDR3nt: TGCGCCAGCGGCTTAGGGCAGGGAAATCAGCCCCAGCATTTT; CDR3aa: CASGLGQGNQPQHF
d_gene: TRBD1; j_gene: TRBJ2-4; len: 16; v_gene: TRBV20-1; abundance: -; CDR3nt: TGCAGTGCTCCCCCGCCTAGGACAGGGTCCGATAACATTCAGTACTTC; CDR3aa: CSAPPPRTGSDNIQYF
d_gene: -; j_gene: TRBJ1-5; len: 13; v_gene: TRBV7-2; abundance: -; CDR3nt: TGTGCCAGCAGTCCGACATGGCTGGGGGCCCAGCATTTT; CDR3aa: CASSPTWLGAQHF
d_gene: -; j_gene: TRBJ2-3; len: 13; v_gene: TRBV24-1; abundance: few; CDR3nt: TGTGCCACCAGTGATCCGCCAAGGGATACGCAGTATTTT; CDR3aa: CATSDPPRDTQYF
d_gene: TRBD1; j_gene: TRBJ2-1; len: 12; v_gene: TRBV29-1; abundance: -; CDR3nt: TGCAGCGCCCAGACAGGGCACAATGAGCAGTTCTTC; CDR3aa: CSAQTGHNEQFF
d_gene: -; j_gene: TRBJ2-5; len: 14; v_gene: TRBV27; abundance: few; CDR3nt: TGTGCCAGCAGTTTATCCCGGGCGCAGGAGACCCAGTACTTC; CDR3aa: CASSLSRAQETQYF
d_gene: TRBD2; j_gene: TRBJ2-7; len: 14; v_gene: TRBV6-1; abundance: -; CDR3nt: TGTGCCAGCAAAGTGGGACTAGCGACCCACGAGCAGTACTTC; CDR3aa: CASKVGLATHEQYF
d_gene: TRBD2; j_gene: TRBJ2-3; len: 16; v_gene: TRBV11-1; abundance: few; CDR3nt: TGTGCCAGCAGCGGGGGGGCTAGCGGGATCTCAGATACGCAGTATTTT; CDR3aa: CASSGGASGISDTQYF
d_gene: TRBD2; j_gene: TRBJ2-5; len: 16; v_gene: TRBV13; abundance: -; CDR3nt: TGTGCCAGACCCACGCGGACTAGCGGGACCCAAGAGACCCAGTACTTC; CDR3aa: CARPTRTSGTQETQYF
d_gene: -; j_gene: TRBJ2-5; len: 12; v_gene: TRBV28; abundance: -; CDR3nt: TGTGCCAGCAGTTTGGTGAAGGAGACCCAGTACTTC; CDR3aa: CASSLVKETQYF
d_gene: TRBD1; j_gene: TRBJ2-7; len: 18; v_gene: TRBV7-9; abundance: once; CDR3nt: TGTGCCAGCAGCTCCGGACAGGGGGCGCTGGGGATTAACTACGAGCAGTACTTC; CDR3aa: CASSSGQGALGINYEQYF
d_gene: TRBD1; j_gene: TRBJ2-7; len: 16; v_gene: TRBV7-8; abundance: -; CDR3nt: TGTGCCAGCAGCCTCCGAGACAGGGGGCGATTCTTCGAGCAGTACTTC; CDR3aa: CASSLRDRGRFFEQYF
d_gene: TRBD1; j_gene: TRBJ1-1; len: 12; v_gene: TRBV2; abundance: few; CDR3nt: TGTGCCAAGGACAGGGCGAACACTGAAGCTTTCTTT; CDR3aa: CAKDRANTEAFF
d_gene: -; j_gene: TRBJ1-5; len: 11; v_gene: TRBV6-5; abundance: -; CDR3nt: TGTGCCAGCAGCGGGGCGGGGGCCCAGCATTTT; CDR3aa: CASSGAGAQHF
d_gene: TRBD2; j_gene: TRBJ2-1; len: 17; v_gene: TRBV11-2; abundance: -; CDR3nt: TGTGCCAGCAGCCCTACCCGAGGACTAGCGGGGGACAATGAGCAGTTCTTC; CDR3aa: CASSPTRGLAGDNEQFF
d_gene: -; j_gene: TRBJ2-5; len: 15; v_gene: TRBV18; abundance: -; CDR3nt: TGTGCCAGCTCACGACCGGGCGAAAATGAAGAGACCCAGTACTTC; CDR3aa: CASSRPGENEETQYF
d_gene: TRBD2; j_gene: TRBJ2-7; len: 13; v_gene: TRBV2; abundance: -; CDR3nt: TGTGCCGGCAGTGATAGCGGGAACTACGAGCAGTACTTC; CDR3aa: CAGSDSGNYEQYF
d_gene: -; j_gene: TRBJ2-5; len: 13; v_gene: TRBV7-3; abundance: -; CDR3nt: TGTGCCGGCAGCACCCGAGCCGGGGATGAGCAGTACTTC; CDR3aa: CAGSTRAGDEQYF
d_gene: TRBD2; j_gene: TRBJ2-3; len: 15; v_gene: TRBV15; abundance: few; CDR3nt: TGTGCCACCAGCAGGTCTGCGGGAGGGACAGATACGCAGTATTTT; CDR3aa: CATSRSAGGTDTQYF
d_gene: TRBD2; j_gene: TRBJ2-1; len: 15; v_gene: TRBV15; abundance: few; CDR3nt: TGTGCCACCAGCAGAGATCTAGCGGGAGTTAATGAGCAGTTCTTC; CDR3aa: CATSRDLAGVNEQFF
d_gene: TRBD1; j_gene: TRBJ2-5; len: 15; v_gene: TRBV20-1; abundance: -; CDR3nt: TGCAGTGCTAGAACGGGACAGGCCTTCCAAGAGACCCAGTACTTC; CDR3aa: CSARTGQAFQETQYF
d_gene: TRBD1; j_gene: TRBJ2-1; len: 15; v_gene: TRBV10-3; abundance: few; CDR3nt: TGTGCCATCAGTGTTGGACAGGGGGCGCGGAATGAGCAGTTCTTC; CDR3aa: CAISVGQGARNEQFF
d_gene: -; j_gene: TRBJ2-7; len: 17; v_gene: TRBV28; abundance: few; CDR3nt: TGTGCCAGCAGTTTTGCTGTTGGGCAGTCGAGCTCCTACGAGCAGTACTTC; CDR3aa: CASSFAVGQSSSYEQYF
d_gene: -; j_gene: TRBJ2-1; len: 15; v_gene: TRBV20-1; abundance: -; CDR3nt: TGCAGTGCTAGAGAAGGCCAGGGGTGGCACAATGAGCAGTTCTTC; CDR3aa: CSAREGQGWHNEQFF
d_gene: -; j_gene: TRBJ2-1; len: 11; v_gene: TRBV15; abundance: -; CDR3nt: TGTGCCACCAGGGCGGGTCGAGAGCAGTTCTTC; CDR3aa: CATRAGREQFF
d_gene: TRBD1; j_gene: TRBJ1-6; len: 15; v_gene: TRBV10-3; abundance: once; CDR3nt: TGTGCCATCAGTGAGGAGGGACAGCTAAATTCACCCCTCCACTTT; CDR3aa: CAISEEGQLNSPLHF
d_gene: -; j_gene: TRBJ2-3; len: 13; v_gene: TRBV24-1; abundance: -; CDR3nt: TGTGCCACCACCCAGCACAGGGAAGATACGCAGTATTTT; CDR3aa: CATTQHREDTQYF
d_gene: -; j_gene: TRBJ2-5; len: 14; v_gene: TRBV14; abundance: few; CDR3nt: TGTGCCAGCAGCCAATTCTCGGGATCAGAGACCCAGTACTTC; CDR3aa: CASSQFSGSETQYF
d_gene: TRBD2; j_gene: TRBJ2-7; len: 15; v_gene: TRBV5-4; abundance: -; CDR3nt: TGTGCCAGCAGCTACGGGACTAGCGCCTCCTACGAGCAGTACTTC; CDR3aa: CASSYGTSASYEQYF
d_gene: -; j_gene: TRBJ2-3; len: 14; v_gene: TRBV6-4; abundance: -; CDR3nt: TGTGCCAGCAAGGCCGATAGGGTGACAGATACGCAGTATTTT; CDR3aa: CASKADRVTDTQYF
d_gene: -; j_gene: TRBJ1-1; len: 14; v_gene: TRBV5-1; abundance: -; CDR3nt: TGCGCCAGCAGCTGGCTCGGGAGGGACACTGAAGCTTTCTTT; CDR3aa: CASSWLGRDTEAFF